This T cell receptor (beta chain) was sequenced in a study of cytomegalovirus exposure and HLA in healthy donors. A multiplex PCR was run with 60 Vbeta primers and 13 Jbeta primers. TCRdb keeps only in-frame clones here, not all; method: immunoSEQ multiplex PCR. The data contain roughly 140,000 clones, 73% of them singletons. The V gene's germline CDR1 is SGHNT and CDR2 YENEEA. The CDR3 consists of 14 residues. V dropped 3 bases and J dropped 5 bases, with 13 bases sitting between them. Material: PBMCs. The V and J genes are TRBV11-3 and TRBJ2-5, with D possibly being TRBD2 (6 bases). The source of this sequence is a human donor in good health. The CDR3 DNA reads as TGTGCCAGCAGCTTTTACTCTAGCGCGGAGACCCAGTACTTC. Translation gives CASSFYSSAETQYF.